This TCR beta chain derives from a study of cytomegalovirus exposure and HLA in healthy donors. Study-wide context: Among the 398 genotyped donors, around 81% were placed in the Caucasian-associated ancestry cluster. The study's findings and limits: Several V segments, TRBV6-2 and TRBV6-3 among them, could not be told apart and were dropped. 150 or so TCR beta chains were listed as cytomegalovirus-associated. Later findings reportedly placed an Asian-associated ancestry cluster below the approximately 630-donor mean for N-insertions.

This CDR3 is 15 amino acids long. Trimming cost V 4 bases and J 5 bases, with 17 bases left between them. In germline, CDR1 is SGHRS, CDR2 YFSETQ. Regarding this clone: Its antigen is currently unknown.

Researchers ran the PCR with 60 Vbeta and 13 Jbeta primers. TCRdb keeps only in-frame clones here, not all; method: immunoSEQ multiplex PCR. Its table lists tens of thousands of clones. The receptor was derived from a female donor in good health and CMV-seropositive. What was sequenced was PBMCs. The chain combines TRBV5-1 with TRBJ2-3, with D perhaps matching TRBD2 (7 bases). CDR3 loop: CASSPGRGGGDTQYF. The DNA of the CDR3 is TGCGCCAGCAGCCCAGGCCGGGGAGGGGGAGATACGCAGTATTTT.